The present T cell receptor beta chain was sequenced within a study of cytomegalovirus exposure and HLA in healthy donors. Study overall: Around 80 million unique TCR sequences came from HLA-typed donors in an early release. Overall study results and limits: In a later analysis, at a false discovery rate of 0.05, under 20,000 TCR beta sequences matched HLA alleles.

As to this clone: What it binds is not known.

In the PCR, 60 Vbeta and 13 Jbeta primers were used. Profiling relied on immunoSEQ multiplex PCR, and the TCRdb table lists in-frame clones only, not all of them. The repertoire table contains about 160,000 clones. Trimming took 0 bases from V and 5 from J, leaving 8 bases between them. Germline V gene data show CDR1 as SGHNT and CDR2 as YYREEE (reference sequence). The CDR3 is 14 amino acids. The sequencing sample was made of PBMCs. This chain links TRBV5-4 with TRBJ1-4; a weak D match, TRBD1 (6 bases). This TCR derives from a woman in her fifties or sixties in good health and CMV-seronegative. The CDR3 DNA reads TGTGCCAGCAGCTTGGGGGGGCCAAATGAAAAACTGTTTTTT. Translation gives CASSLGGPNEKLFF.